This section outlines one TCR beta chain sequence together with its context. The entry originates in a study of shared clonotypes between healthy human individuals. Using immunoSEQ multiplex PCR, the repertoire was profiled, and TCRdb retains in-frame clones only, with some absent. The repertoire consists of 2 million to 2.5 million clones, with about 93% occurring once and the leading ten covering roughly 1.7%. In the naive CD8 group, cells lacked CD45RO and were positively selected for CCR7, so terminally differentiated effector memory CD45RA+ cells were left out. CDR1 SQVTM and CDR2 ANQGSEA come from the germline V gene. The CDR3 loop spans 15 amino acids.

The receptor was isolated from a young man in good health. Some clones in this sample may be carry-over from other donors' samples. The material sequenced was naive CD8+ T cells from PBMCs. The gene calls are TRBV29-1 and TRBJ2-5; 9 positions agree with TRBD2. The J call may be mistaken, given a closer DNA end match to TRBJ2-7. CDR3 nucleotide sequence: TGCAGCGTTGGGGCGGCTAGCGGGGCACCCTACGAGCAGTACTTC. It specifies CSVGAASGAPYEQYF.